This T cell receptor (beta chain) was sequenced in a study of CD8 T cells in Susac syndrome. After removal of 0 bases from V and 5 bases from J, the junction contained 7 bases not matched to a gene. The germline CDR1 and CDR2 sequences are LGHDT and YNNKEL (reference sequence). The CDR3 runs to 16 residues. RNA in amounts of roughly 0.45 to 1 ug was reverse transcribed with random hexamers. TCRdb re-called the immunoSEQ multiplex PCR reads through MiXCR, storing one row per CDR3 protein. In the table there are approximately 74,000 distinct CDR3 sequences, around 93% of which are singletons. The material sequenced was CD4+ T cells from PBMCs. The receptor comes from a human donor with Susac syndrome. The rearrangement uses TRBV3-1 and TRBJ2-5, with TRBD2 matching 9 bases. CDR3 loop: CASSQEGSGRPETQYF. CDR3 nucleotides: TGTGCCAGCAGCCAAGAAGGAAGCGGGAGGCCCGAGACCCAGTACTTC.